This entry describes one T cell receptor beta chain. CDR3 size: 13 residues. Germline CDR1 and CDR2: MNHNS and SASEGT. V lost 4 bases to trimming and J lost 2 bases, with 8 bases between them. Some clones are missing from TCRdb's copy, which holds only in-frame ones; the method was immunoSEQ multiplex PCR. The data show 2 million to 2.5 million clones, 95% seen once. This sample is drawn from a study of shared clonotypes between healthy human individuals. The receptor was isolated from a man aged 18 to 30 in good health. The chain recombines TRBV6-1 with TRBJ1-2; D might be TRBD1 (5 bases). Sequences were obtained from naive CD4+ T cells sorted from blood. Stated subset: CD45RA+ positively selected. The DNA for the CDR3 is TGTGCCAGCAGTGCCCGGGGGAACTATGGCTACACCTTC. It specifies CASSARGNYGYTF.